The next 22 T cell receptor beta chains were all read from a single sample in a study of T cells after yellow fever vaccination. Via MiXCR, TCRdb re-called the 5' RACE reads, giving one row per CDR3 protein. The sample holds a few hundred thousand distinct CDR3 sequences, less than 20% seen once. Sample: PBMCs, taken 5 days after the first yellow fever vaccination. These receptors came from a man in his late teens or twenties who received the YFV17D yellow fever vaccine.

This rearrangement joins TRBV28 to TRBJ2-7; 7 nucleotides line up with TRBD1. Germline V gene lookup returns CDR1 MDHEN and CDR2 SYDVKM. The CDR3 is 12 amino acids. V lost 5 bases to trimming and J lost 9 bases; unmatched junction nucleotides: 7. The CDR3 nucleotides are TGTGCCAGCAGTCTCGGGACAGACACGCAGTACGTC. Its protein product is CASSLGTDTQYV.

This clonotype was observed a handful of times. The chain combines TRBV29-1 with TRBJ2-7; 8 bases align to TRBD2. The ends lost 6 bases at V and 4 bases at J; junction bases unmatched: 11. Germline V gene data show CDR1 as SQVTM and CDR2 as ANQGSEA. This CDR3 is built from 14 residues. The CDR3 here is CSVAFGGGRYEQYF. CDR3 nucleotide sequence: TGCAGCGTGGCGTTTGGCGGGGGGCGGTACGAGCAGTACTTC.

This clonotype was observed a handful of times. The rearrangement links TRBV5-1 to TRBJ1-1; D not certain. V gave up 1 base and J gave up 4 bases, with 14 bases separating them. The germline V gene has CDR1 SGHRS and CDR2 YFSETQ. CDR3 size: 15 residues. The CDR3 is CASSLTFVEGTEAFF. As DNA, the CDR3 is TGCGCCAGCAGCTTGACATTCGTGGAGGGCACTGAAGCTTTCTTT.

This chain joins TRBV18 and TRBJ1-4; D is unresolved. The CDR3 is 14 residues long. Trimming stripped 2 bases from V and 10 bases from J, with 14 bases between. The germline CDR1 and CDR2 sequences are KGHSH and LQKENI. The CDR3 loop is CASSPADPAGKLFF. As DNA, the CDR3 is TGTGCCAGCTCACCAGCGGATCCCGCCGGAAAACTGTTTTTT.

The CDR3 DNA follows: TGTGCCAGCTCACCACCCGTGCGCATTGAAGCTTTCTTT. Protein sequence: CASSPPVRIEAFF. The V and J genes are TRBV18 and TRBJ1-1; the D is unclear. V lost 0 bases and J 7 bases, leaving 9 bases between the germline ends. Germline V gene data show CDR1 as KGHSH and CDR2 as LQKENI. This CDR3 region has 13 residues.

The chain combines TRBV2 with TRBJ2-1; 7 bases match TRBD2. CDR1 and CDR2 from the germline V gene are SNHLY and FYNNEI. After removal of 1 base from V and 3 bases from J, the junction contained 3 bases not matched to a gene. The CDR3 consists of 15 residues. The CDR3 protein is CASSEVGGDYNEQFF. CDR3 sequence (DNA): TGTGCCAGCAGTGAAGTGGGGGGGGACTACAATGAGCAGTTCTTC. Full variable domain (missing parts from reference TRBV2 and TRBJ2-1): EPEVTQTPSHQVTQMGQEVILRCVPISNHLYFYWYRQILGQKVEFLVSFYNNEISEKSEIFDDQFSVERPDGSNFTLKIRSTKLEDSAMYFCASSEVGGDYNEQFFGPGTRLTVL.

Many counts were recorded for this clonotype. This chain uses TRBV5-6 with TRBJ1-5; tentatively, D is TRBD1 (6 bases). CDR3 length equals 14 residues. The germline V gene has CDR1 SGHDT and CDR2 YYEEEE. V was trimmed by 4 bases and J by 2 bases, leaving 10 bases between them. As DNA, the CDR3 is TGTGCCAGCAGCGGGGCAGGGGGCAATCAGCCCCAGCATTTT. This translates into CASSGAGGNQPQHF.

In its sample, this clonotype was seen a few times. The chain is built from TRBV4-1 and TRBJ1-1; no definite D call. The CDR3 has 13 amino acids. Trimming removed 6 bases from V and 3 bases from J, with 11 bases in between. Germline V gene lookup returns CDR1 MGHRA and CDR2 YSYEKL. The CDR3 nucleotides read TGCGCCAGCAGTCGAGTGTCGTACACTGAAGCTTTCTTT. Translating it yields CASSRVSYTEAFF.

The J gene is TRBJ2-3, the V gene TRBV12-3 or TRBV12-4; TRBD1 matches at 8 bases. V lost 3 bases, J lost 1 base, and 9 bases stayed unmatched. CDR3 length equals 17 residues. The DNA for the CDR3 is TGTGCCAGCAGTTTTTTCAGGGGGCGAAAGGGCACAGATACGCAGTATTTT. It encodes CASSFFRGRKGTDTQYF.

The J gene is TRBJ2-7, the V gene TRBV7-2; 12 positions agree with TRBD2. Germline CDR1 SGHTA, CDR2 FQGNSA. The ends lost 11 bases at V and 1 base at J; junction bases unmatched: 12. The CDR3 is 16 residues long. The CDR3 loop reads CASTKASGGGSYEQYF. For the CDR3, the DNA is TGTGCCTCTACCAAGGCTAGCGGGGGGGGTTCCTACGAGCAGTACTTC. The variable domain in full, with the rest retrieved from reference TRBV7-2 and TRBJ2-7, is GAGVSQSPSNKVTEKGKDVELRCDPISGHTALYWYRQSLGQGLEFLIYFQGNSAPDKSGLPSDRFSAERTGGSVSTLTIQRTQQEDSAVYLCASTKASGGGSYEQYFGPGTRLTVT.

The J gene is TRBJ1-1, the V gene TRBV20-1, with 8 positions matching TRBD1. The CDR3 sequence is 14 residues long. CDR1 is DFQATT and CDR2 is SNEGSKA in the germline V gene (reference sequence). CDR3 DNA: TGCAGCACTCCCGGGCAGGGGGCGAACACTGAAGCTTTCTTT. Translating gives CSTPGQGANTEAFF.

J is TRBJ2-5 and V is TRBV29-1; perhaps TRBD2 as D (6 bases). The V gene lost 7 bases and the J gene lost 5 bases, with 11 bases spanning the gap. From germline, CDR1 is SQVTM and CDR2 ANQGSEA. CDR3 length equals 11 residues. CDR3 bases: TGCAGCGCCGGGAGAGGGGAGACCCAGTACTTC. Protein product: CSAGRGETQYF.

The V gene is TRBV14, the J gene TRBJ1-1; D is possibly TRBD1 (6 bases). The CDR3 spans 15 residues. Deletions cut 0 bases from V and 4 bases from J, with 12 bases between. Looked up from germline, CDR1 is SGHDN and CDR2 is FVKESK. CDR3 nucleotide sequence: TGTGCCAGCAGCCAAGATCTCAGGGGAGGCACTGAAGCTTTCTTT. Encoded protein: CASSQDLRGGTEAFF.

The V and J genes are TRBV7-9 and TRBJ2-7; D unclear. Between the trimmed V and J ends, which lost 3 bases and 6 bases, there was a span of 9 bases. From germline, CDR1 is SEHNR and CDR2 FQNEAQ (reference sequence). The CDR3 runs 12 residues. In nucleotides, the CDR3 is TGTGCCAGCAGCTTCGGGCTGCTCGAGCAGTACGTC. Translation: CASSFGLLEQYV.

The CDR3 DNA follows: TGCAGTGCCTTCGGAATAGGAGACAGAGAGACCCAGTACTTC. Protein: CSAFGIGDRETQYF. V is TRBV20-1 and J is TRBJ2-5; a weak D match, TRBD1 (5 bases). Trimming removed 6 bases from V and 4 bases from J, with 18 bases in between. Germline V gene sequence: CDR1 DFQATT, CDR2 SNEGSKA (reference sequence). The CDR3 is made up of 14 amino acids.

The CDR3 sequence is CSARERAGSGANVLTF. The CDR3 DNA is TGCAGTGCTAGAGAGAGAGCGGGCTCTGGGGCCAACGTCCTGACTTTC. This sequence joins TRBV20-1 and TRBJ2-6, with a possible D match to TRBD2 (6 bases). The V gene's germline CDR1 is DFQATT and CDR2 SNEGSKA (reference sequence). This CDR3 spans 16 amino acids. V was trimmed by 0 bases and J by 0 bases, leaving 9 bases between them.

The chain uses TRBV5-1 and TRBJ2-1; 9 bases agree with TRBD1. CDR1 and CDR2 from the germline V gene are SGHRS and YFSETQ. With 4 bases clipped from V and 6 bases from J, the junction kept 5 bases outside the gene matches. The CDR3 length is 14 residues. The DNA of the CDR3 is TGCGCCAGCAGCGTGGGGGACAGGGTCAATGAGCAGTTCTTC. It is translated as CASSVGDRVNEQFF.

This clonotype was counted many times. Just one base apart from a much larger clone, this may be a read error. This chain uses TRBV24-1 with TRBJ2-3; no clear D. Trimming removed 4 bases from V and 0 bases from J, with 4 bases in between. Germline V gene data show CDR1 as KGHDR and CDR2 as SFDVKD. The CDR3 extends over 13 amino acids. The DNA for the CDR3 is TGTGCCACCAGTGAGGGGAGCACAGATACGCAGTATTTT. Translating gives CATSEGSTDTQYF.

The chain couples TRBV2 to TRBJ2-3, with 9 nucleotides matching TRBD2. Germline values: CDR1 SNHLY, CDR2 FYNNEI. Unmatched junction bases numbered 10, after V lost 2 bases and J lost 4 bases. The CDR3 is 17 residues long. CDR3 loop: CASSESFGGGAADTQYF. In DNA, the CDR3 is TGTGCCAGCAGTGAATCGTTTGGCGGGGGGGCCGCAGATACGCAGTATTTT.

CDR3 region: CASSQDPHHEATEAFF. The CDR3 DNA reads TGCGCCAGCAGCCAAGATCCACACCATGAAGCCACTGAAGCTTTCTTT. The chain links TRBV4-3 to TRBJ1-1; no reliable D call. The V gene lost 0 bases and the J gene lost 4 bases, with 15 bases spanning the gap. The CDR3 spans 16 residues. Germline CDR1 LGHNA, CDR2 YSLEER.

A few counts support this clonotype. V and J are TRBV27 and TRBJ2-5, with 8 bases that match TRBD1. Trimming at V came to 1 base and at J to 4 bases, leaving 11 bases not matched to a gene. This CDR3 has 17 amino acids. Germline CDR1 and CDR2: MNHEY and SMNVEV (reference sequence). CDR3 bases: TGTGCCAGCAGTTTATTCGGGACAGGAGAATCTGTAGAGACCCAGTACTTC. Translating gives CASSLFGTGESVETQYF.

This clonotype was detected only a few times. The V call is TRBV11-2, the J call TRBJ1-6; D is ambiguous. Germline-derived CDR1 and CDR2 are SGHAT and FQNNGV. The CDR3 consists of 15 residues. Trimming removed 3 bases from V and 5 bases from J, with 11 bases in between. CDR3 sequence: CASSFWTENNSPLHF. CDR3 DNA sequence: TGTGCCAGCAGCTTTTGGACCGAAAATAATTCACCCCTCCACTTT. The whole variable domain, remainder taken from reference TRBV11-2 and TRBJ1-6, is EAGVAQSPRYKIIEKRQSVAFWCNPISGHATLYWYQQILGQGPKLLIQFQNNGVVDDSQLPKDRFSAERLKGVDSTLKIQPAKLEDSAVYLCASSFWTENNSPLHFGNGTRLTVT.